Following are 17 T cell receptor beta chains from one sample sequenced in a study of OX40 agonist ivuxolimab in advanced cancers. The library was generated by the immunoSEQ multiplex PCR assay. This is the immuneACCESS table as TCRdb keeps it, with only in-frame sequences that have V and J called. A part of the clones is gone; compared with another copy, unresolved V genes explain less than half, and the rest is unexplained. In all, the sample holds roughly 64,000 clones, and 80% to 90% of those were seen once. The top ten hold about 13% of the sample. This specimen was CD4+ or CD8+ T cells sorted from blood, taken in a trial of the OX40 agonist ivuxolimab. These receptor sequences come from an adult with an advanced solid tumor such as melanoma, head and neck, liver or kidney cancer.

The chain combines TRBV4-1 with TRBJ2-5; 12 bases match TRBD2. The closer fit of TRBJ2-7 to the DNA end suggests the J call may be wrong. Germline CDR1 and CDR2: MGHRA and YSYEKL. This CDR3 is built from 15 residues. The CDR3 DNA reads TGCGCCAGCAGCAACCGACTAGCGGGAGACTACGAGCAGTACTTC. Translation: CASSNRLAGDYEQYF.

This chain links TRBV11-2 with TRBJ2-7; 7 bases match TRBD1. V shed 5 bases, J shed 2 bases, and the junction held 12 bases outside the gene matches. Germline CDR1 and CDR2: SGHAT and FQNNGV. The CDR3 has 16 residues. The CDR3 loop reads CASSPWTGQMTYEQYF. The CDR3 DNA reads TGTGCCAGCAGCCCTTGGACAGGCCAGATGACCTACGAGCAGTACTTC.

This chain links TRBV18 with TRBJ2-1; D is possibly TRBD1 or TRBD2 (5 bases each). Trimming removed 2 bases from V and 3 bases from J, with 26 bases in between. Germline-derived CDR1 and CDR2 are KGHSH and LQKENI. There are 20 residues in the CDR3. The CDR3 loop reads CASSPRGGTTRGGLYNEQFF. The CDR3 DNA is TGTGCCAGCTCACCAAGGGGCGGCACCACCCGAGGAGGCCTCTACAATGAGCAGTTCTTC.

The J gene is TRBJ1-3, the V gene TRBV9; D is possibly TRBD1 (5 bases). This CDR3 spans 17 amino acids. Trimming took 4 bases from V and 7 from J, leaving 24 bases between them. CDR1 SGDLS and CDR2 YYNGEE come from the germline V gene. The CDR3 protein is CASSTNAEGSRVNTIYF. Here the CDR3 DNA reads TGTGCCAGCAGCACCAATGCTGAGGGGAGTCGGGTTAACACCATATATTTT.

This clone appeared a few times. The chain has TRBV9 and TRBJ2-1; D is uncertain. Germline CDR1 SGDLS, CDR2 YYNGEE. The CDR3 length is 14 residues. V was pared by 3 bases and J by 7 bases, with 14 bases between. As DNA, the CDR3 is TGTGCCAGCAGCGCTTCCGGCAGCCCAAATGAGCAGTTCTTC. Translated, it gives CASSASGSPNEQFF.

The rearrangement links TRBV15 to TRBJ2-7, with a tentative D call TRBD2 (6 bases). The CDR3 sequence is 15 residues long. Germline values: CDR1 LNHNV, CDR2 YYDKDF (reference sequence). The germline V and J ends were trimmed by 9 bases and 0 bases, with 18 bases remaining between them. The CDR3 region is CATSSGGKVSYEQYF. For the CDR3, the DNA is TGTGCCACGAGTTCGGGCGGGAAAGTCTCCTACGAGCAGTACTTC.

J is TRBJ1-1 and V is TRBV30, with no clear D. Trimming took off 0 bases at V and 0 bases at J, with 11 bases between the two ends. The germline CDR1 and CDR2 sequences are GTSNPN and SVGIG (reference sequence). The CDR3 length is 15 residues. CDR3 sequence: CAWSVTAGMNTEAFF. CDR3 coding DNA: TGTGCCTGGAGTGTAACCGCAGGAATGAACACTGAAGCTTTCTTT.

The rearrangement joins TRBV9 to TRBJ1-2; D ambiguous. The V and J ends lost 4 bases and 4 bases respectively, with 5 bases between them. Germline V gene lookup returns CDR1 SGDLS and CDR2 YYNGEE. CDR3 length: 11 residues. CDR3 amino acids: CASSTIYGYTF. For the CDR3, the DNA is TGTGCCAGCAGCACAATCTATGGCTACACCTTC.

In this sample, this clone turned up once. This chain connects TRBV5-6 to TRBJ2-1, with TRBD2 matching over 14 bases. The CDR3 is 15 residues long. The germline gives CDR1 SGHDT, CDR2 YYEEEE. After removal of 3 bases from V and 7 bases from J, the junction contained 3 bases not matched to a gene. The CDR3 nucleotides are TGTGCCAGCAGCTATGGGACTAGCGGGGGTAATGAGCAGTTCTTC. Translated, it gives CASSYGTSGGNEQFF.

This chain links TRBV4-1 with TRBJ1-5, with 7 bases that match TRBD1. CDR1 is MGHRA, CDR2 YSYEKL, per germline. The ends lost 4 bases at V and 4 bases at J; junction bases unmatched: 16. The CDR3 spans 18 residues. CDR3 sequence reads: CASSLMGGGRQGNQPQHF. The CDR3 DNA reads TGCGCCAGCAGCCTTATGGGGGGCGGCCGACAGGGTAATCAGCCCCAGCATTTT.

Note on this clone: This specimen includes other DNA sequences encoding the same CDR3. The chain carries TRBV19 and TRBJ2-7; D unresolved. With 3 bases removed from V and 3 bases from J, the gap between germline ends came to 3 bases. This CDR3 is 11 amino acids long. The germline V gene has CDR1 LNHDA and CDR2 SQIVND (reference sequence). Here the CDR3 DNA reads TGTGCCAGTAGTATGGGCTACGAGCAGTACTTC. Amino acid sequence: CASSMGYEQYF.

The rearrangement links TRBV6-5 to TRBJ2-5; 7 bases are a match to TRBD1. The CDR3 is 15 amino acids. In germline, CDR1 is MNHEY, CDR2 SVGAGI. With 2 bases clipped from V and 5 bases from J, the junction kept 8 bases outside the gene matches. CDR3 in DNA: TGTGCCAGCAGTTACACAGGGGTGGCTGAGGAGACCCAGTACTTC. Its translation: CASSYTGVAEETQYF.

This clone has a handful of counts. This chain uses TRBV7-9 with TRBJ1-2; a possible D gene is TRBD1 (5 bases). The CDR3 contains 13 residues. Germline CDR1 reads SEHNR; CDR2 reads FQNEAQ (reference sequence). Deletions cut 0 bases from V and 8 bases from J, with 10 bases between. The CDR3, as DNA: TGTGCCAGCAGCTTAGCGCTGGGGGAAGGCTACACCTTC. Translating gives CASSLALGEGYTF.

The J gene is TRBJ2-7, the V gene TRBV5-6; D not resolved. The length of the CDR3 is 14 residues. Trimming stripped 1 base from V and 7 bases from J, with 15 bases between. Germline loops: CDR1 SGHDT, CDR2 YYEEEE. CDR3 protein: CASSLTSRVREQYF. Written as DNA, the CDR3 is TGTGCCAGCAGCTTGACGTCTAGGGTTAGGGAGCAGTACTTC. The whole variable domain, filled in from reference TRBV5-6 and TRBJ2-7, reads DAGVTQSPTHLIKTRGQQVTLRCSPKSGHDTVSWYQQALGQGPQFIFQYYEEEERQRGNFPDRFSGHQFPNYSSELNVNALLLGDSALYLCASSLTSRVREQYFGPGTRLTVT.

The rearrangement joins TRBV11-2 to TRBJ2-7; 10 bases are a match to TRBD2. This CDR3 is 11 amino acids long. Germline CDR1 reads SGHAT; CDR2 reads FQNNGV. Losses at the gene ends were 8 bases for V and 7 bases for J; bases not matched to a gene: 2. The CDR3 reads CASEAGGEQYF. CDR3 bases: TGTGCCAGCGAAGCGGGGGGGGAGCAGTACTTC.

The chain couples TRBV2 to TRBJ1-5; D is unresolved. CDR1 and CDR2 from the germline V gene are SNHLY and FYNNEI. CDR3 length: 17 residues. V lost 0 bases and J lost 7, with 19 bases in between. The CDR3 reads CASSEAVFPRPGQPQHF. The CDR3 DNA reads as TGTGCCAGCAGTGAAGCGGTTTTTCCCAGGCCGGGGCAGCCCCAGCATTTT.

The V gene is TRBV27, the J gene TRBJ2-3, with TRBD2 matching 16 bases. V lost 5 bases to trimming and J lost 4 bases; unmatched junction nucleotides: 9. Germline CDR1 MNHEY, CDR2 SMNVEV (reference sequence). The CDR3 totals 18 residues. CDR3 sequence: CASSLGTSGRAAADTQYF. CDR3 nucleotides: TGTGCCAGCAGTCTCGGGACTAGCGGGAGGGCCGCGGCAGATACGCAGTATTTT.